Presented here are 3 T cell receptor beta chains from one specimen sequenced in a study of PD-L1 blockade in urothelial cancer (dated by TCRdb to 2015 to 2018). Preparation of the library involved the immunoSEQ multiplex PCR assay. In its TCRdb copy, this immuneACCESS table keeps in-frame sequences only and misses some clones. Where compared with another copy, unresolved V genes explain less than half of these, and the others have no known cause. A total of 72,000 or so clones appear in this sample, roughly 90% of them only once. Approximately 10% of the sample is taken by the ten largest. The sample's time point label, in plain terms: peripheral blood 6 weeks after treatment start. Specimen: PBMCs, collected around atezolizumab (anti-PD-L1) treatment. The receptors come from a man aged 55 to 69 with urothelial cancer.

This clone was seen only once. The V gene is TRBV5-4, the J gene TRBJ2-3; TRBD1 might be the D (5 bases). The CDR3 contains 16 residues. The V end lost 3 bases, the J end lost 1 base, and 15 bases lay between the germline ends. From germline, CDR1 is SGHNT and CDR2 YYREEE (reference sequence). CDR3 loop: CASSWGPGSGTDTQYF. The CDR3 DNA is TGTGCCAGCAGCTGGGGCCCTGGGTCCGGCACAGATACGCAGTATTTT.

The V gene is TRBV11-3, the J gene TRBJ2-3; TRBD2 matches 9 bases. This CDR3 has 15 amino acids. V was pared by 3 bases and J by 2 bases, with 3 bases of the junction left unmatched. Germline loops: CDR1 SGHNT, CDR2 YENEEA. The CDR3 sequence: CASSFERGATDTQYF. CDR3 bases: TGTGCCAGCAGCTTTGAGCGGGGGGCCACAGATACGCAGTATTTT.

The chain couples TRBV11-3 to TRBJ2-5; 8 nucleotides align to TRBD1. Germline V gene lookup returns CDR1 SGHNT and CDR2 YENEEA. The CDR3 sequence is 13 residues long. The V segment lost 1 base and the J segment 5 bases; nucleotides outside the gene matches: 0. CDR3 sequence: CASSLGQGETQYF. In nucleotides, the CDR3 is TGTGCCAGCAGCTTAGGACAGGGGGAGACCCAGTACTTC.